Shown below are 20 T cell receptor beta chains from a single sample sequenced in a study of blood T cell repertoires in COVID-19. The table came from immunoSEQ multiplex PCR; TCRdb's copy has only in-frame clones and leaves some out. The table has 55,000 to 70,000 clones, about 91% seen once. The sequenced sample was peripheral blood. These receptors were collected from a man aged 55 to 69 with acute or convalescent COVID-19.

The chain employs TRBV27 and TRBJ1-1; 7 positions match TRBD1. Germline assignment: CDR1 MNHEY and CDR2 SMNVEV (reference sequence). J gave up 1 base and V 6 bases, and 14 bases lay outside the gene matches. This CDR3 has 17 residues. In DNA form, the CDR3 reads TGTGCCAGCAGACACCTGAAAGGGGGCAGTGGGAACACTGAAGCTTTCTTT. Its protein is CASRHLKGGSGNTEAFF.

The CDR3 DNA follows: TGTGCCAGCACCAAACAGGGGGGGTTCTATGGCTACACCTTC. Translated: CASTKQGGFYGYTF. The chain recombines TRBV6-5 with TRBJ1-2; 8 nucleotides match TRBD1. This CDR3 has 14 residues. The germline gives CDR1 MNHEY, CDR2 SVGAGI. V was pared by 7 bases and J by 4 bases, with 8 bases of the junction left unmatched.

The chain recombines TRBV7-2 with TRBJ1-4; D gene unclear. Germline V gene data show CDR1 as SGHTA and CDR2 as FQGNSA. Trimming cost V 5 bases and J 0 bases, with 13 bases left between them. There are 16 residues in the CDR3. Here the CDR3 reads CASSPGLRATNEKLFF. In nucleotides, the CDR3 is TGTGCCAGCAGCCCCGGTCTCCGGGCAACTAATGAAAAACTGTTTTTT.

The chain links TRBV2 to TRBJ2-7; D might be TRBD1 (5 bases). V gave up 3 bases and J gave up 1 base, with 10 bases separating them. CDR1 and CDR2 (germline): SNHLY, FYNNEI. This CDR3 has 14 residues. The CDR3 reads CASSDPDTSYEQYF. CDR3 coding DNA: TGTGCCAGCAGTGATCCGGACACTTCCTACGAGCAGTACTTC. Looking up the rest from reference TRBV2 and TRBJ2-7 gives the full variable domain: EPEVTQTPSHQVTQMGQEVILRCVPISNHLYFYWYRQILGQKVEFLVSFYNNEISEKSEIFDDQFSVERPDGSNFTLKIRSTKLEDSAMYFCASSDPDTSYEQYFGPGTRLTVT.

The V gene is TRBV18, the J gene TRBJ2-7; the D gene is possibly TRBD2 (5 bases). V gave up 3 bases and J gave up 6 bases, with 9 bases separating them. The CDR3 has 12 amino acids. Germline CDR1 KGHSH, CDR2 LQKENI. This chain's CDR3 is CASSPGGSEQYF. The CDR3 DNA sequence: TGTGCCAGCTCACCTGGAGGATCCGAGCAGTACTTC.

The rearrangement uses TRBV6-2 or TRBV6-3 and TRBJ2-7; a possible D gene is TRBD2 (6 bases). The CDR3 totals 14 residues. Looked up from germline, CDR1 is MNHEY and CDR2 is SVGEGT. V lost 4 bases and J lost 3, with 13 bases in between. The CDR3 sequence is CASSSTGSGYEQYF. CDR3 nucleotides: TGTGCCAGCAGTTCGACGGGTAGCGGCTACGAGCAGTACTTC.

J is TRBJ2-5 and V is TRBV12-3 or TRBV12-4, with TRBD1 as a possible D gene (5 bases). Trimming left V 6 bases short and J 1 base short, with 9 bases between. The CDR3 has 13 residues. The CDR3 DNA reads TGTGCCAGCAGGTCGACAGTCCAAGAGACCCAGTACTTC. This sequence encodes CASRSTVQETQYF.

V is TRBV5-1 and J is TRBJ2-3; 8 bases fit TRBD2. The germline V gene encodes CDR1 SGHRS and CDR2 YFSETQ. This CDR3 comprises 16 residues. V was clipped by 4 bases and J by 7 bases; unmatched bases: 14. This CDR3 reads CASSLPGLEVVNTQYF. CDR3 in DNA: TGCGCCAGCAGCCTACCGGGACTAGAGGTAGTGAATACGCAGTATTTT.

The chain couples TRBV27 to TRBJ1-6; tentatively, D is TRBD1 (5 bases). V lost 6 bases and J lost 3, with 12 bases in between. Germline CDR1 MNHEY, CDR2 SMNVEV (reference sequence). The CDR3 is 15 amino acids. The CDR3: CASSPIDSYNSPLHF. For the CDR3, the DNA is TGTGCCAGCAGCCCCATCGACAGCTATAATTCACCCCTCCACTTT.

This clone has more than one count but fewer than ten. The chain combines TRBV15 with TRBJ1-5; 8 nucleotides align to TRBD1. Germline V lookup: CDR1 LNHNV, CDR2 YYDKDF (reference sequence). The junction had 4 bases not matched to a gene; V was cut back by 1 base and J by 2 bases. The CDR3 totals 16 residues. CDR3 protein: CATSRAGGQGNQPQHF. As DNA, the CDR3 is TGTGCCACCAGCAGAGCAGGGGGCCAAGGCAATCAGCCCCAGCATTTT.

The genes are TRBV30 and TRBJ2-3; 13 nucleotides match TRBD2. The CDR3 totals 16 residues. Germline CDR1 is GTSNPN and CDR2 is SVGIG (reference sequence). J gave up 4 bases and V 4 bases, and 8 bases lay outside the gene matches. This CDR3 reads CAWTLGTSGIPDTQYF. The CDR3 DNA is TGTGCCTGGACCCTCGGGACTAGCGGGATCCCAGATACGCAGTATTTT.

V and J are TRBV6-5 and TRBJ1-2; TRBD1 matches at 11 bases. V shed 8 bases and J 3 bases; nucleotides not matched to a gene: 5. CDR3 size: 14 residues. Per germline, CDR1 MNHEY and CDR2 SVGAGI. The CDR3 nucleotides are TGTGCCAGCGGGGACAGGGGGGCCTACTATGGCTACACCTTC. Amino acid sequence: CASGDRGAYYGYTF.

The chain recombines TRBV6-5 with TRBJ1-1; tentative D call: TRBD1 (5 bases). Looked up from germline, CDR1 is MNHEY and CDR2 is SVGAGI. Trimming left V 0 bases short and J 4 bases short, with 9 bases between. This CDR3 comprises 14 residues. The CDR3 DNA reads TGTGCCAGCAGTTACTCGCAGGGCTCCACTGAAGCTTTCTTT. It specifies CASSYSQGSTEAFF.

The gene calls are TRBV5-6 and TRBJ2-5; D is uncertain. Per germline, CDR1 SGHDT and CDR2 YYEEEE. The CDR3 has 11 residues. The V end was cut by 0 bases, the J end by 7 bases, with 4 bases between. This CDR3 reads CASSLDGTQYF. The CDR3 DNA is TGTGCCAGCAGCTTGGACGGGACCCAGTACTTC.

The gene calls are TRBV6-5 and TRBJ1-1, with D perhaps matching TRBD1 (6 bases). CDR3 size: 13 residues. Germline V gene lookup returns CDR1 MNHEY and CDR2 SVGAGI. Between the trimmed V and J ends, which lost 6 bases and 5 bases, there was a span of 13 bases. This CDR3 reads CASRNPDRTEAFF. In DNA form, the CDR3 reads TGTGCCAGCAGGAACCCAGACAGGACTGAAGCTTTCTTT.

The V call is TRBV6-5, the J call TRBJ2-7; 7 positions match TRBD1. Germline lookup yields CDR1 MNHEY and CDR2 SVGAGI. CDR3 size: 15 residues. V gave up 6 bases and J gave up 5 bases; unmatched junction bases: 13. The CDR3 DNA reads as TGTGCCAGCAGCCGACGCACAGGGGTAGGAAACGAGCAGTACTTC. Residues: CASSRRTGVGNEQYF.

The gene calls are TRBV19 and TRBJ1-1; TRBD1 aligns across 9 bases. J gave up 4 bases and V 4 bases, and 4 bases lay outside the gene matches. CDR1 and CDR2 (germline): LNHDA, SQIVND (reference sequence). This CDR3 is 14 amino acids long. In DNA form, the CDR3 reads TGTGCCAGTAGTAGACAGGGGGGATCCACTGAAGCTTTCTTT. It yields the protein CASSRQGGSTEAFF.

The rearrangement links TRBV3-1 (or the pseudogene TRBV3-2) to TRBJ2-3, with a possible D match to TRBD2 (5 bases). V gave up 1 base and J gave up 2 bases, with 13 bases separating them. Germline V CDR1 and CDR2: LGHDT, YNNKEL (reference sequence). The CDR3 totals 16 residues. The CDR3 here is CASSQAVWEPTDTQYF. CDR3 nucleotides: TGTGCCAGCAGCCAAGCCGTGTGGGAGCCCACAGATACGCAGTATTTT.

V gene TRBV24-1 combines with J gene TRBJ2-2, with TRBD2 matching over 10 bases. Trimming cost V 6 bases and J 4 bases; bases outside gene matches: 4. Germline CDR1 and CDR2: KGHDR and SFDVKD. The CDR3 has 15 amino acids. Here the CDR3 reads CATSRTSGFTGELFF. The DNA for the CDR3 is TGTGCCACCAGTAGGACTAGCGGCTTCACCGGGGAGCTGTTTTTT.

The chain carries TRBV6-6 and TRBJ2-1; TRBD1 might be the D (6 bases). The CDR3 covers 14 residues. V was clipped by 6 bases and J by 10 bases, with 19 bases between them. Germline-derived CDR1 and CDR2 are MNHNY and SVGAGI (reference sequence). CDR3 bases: TGTGCCAGCAGGCCGGGACAAAGCTTCGGCGAGCAGTTCTTC. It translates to CASRPGQSFGEQFF.